The 2 T cell receptor beta chains in this list originate from one sample, sequenced in a study of cytomegalovirus exposure and HLA in healthy donors. 13 Jbeta primers and 60 Vbeta primers were used for the PCR. Method: immunoSEQ multiplex PCR; TCRdb's copy keeps in-frame clones and lacks some. Here the sample table reports approximately 110,000 clones. Source material: PBMCs. These receptors all come from a young man in good health and CMV-seronegative.

The chain has TRBV30 and TRBJ1-2; 7 positions match TRBD1. The CDR3 spans 16 residues. Germline trimming cut 2 bases from V and 5 bases from J; bases unmatched to any gene: 14. CDR1 and CDR2 (germline): GTSNPN, SVGIG (reference sequence). CDR3 sequence (DNA): TGTGCCTGGAGTACTCGGGACAGTCTTCTTTGGTATGGCTACACCTTC. Translation: CAWSTRDSLLWYGYTF.

V and J are TRBV5-1 and TRBJ2-3; a possible D gene is TRBD2 (5 bases). The CDR3 has 13 residues. The V gene's germline CDR1 is SGHRS and CDR2 YFSETQ. V was shortened by 4 bases and J by 4 bases, with 10 bases between the two germline ends. CDR3 bases: TGCGCCAGCAGCGCGGGCCCGGCAGATACGCAGTATTTT. Its protein is CASSAGPADTQYF. The variable domain in full, with the rest retrieved from reference TRBV5-1 and TRBJ2-3, is KAGVTQTPRYLIKTRGQQVTLSCSPISGHRSVSWYQQTPGQGLQFLFEYFSETQRNKGNFPGRFSGRQFSNSRSEMNVSTLELGDSALYLCASSAGPADTQYFGPGTRLTVL.